This TCR beta chain was profiled in a study of early T cells in non-severe SARS-CoV-2 infection. Whole-study context: Sequencing was performed on bulk RNA from unsorted whole blood, leaving chains unpaired.

The table lists this clonotype with a few counts. Its antigen is not known. The library protocol tagged individual cDNA molecules with unique molecular identifiers. TCRdb used MiXCR to reprocess the 5' RACE reads, holding one entry per CDR3 protein. This sample yields about 27,000 distinct CDR3 sequences, of which 4.5% to 6% are seen a single time; approximately 0.92% belongs to the top ten. Overall study results and limits: VDJdb matching skewed toward anti-spike CD8 responses, missing private and CD4 specificities.

V shed 6 bases and J shed 3 bases, with 16 bases lying between them. The CDR3 has 15 residues. The chain is built from TRBV12-3 or TRBV12-4 and TRBJ2-3, with TRBD2 as a possible D gene (6 bases). The specimen was whole blood. The receptor was isolated from an adult who was a healthcare worker with PCR-confirmed SARS-CoV-2 infection or an uninfected control (not recorded which). The chain's CDR3 is CASRSSSASTDTQYF. The CDR3 DNA reads as TGTGCCAGCAGATCCTCTAGCGCGAGTACAGATACGCAGTATTTT.